Listed below are T cell receptor beta chains from one sample, sequenced in a study of patients and donors after allogeneic stem cell transplantation. TCRdb used MiXCR to reprocess the RT-PCR reads, holding one entry per CDR3 protein. The sample has just over 55,000 distinct CDR3 sequences, about an eighth seen once. Sample: blood, either unsorted or a sorted T cell fraction (not recorded which). The source of these receptors is a human donor who was either an allogeneic HSCT recipient or a stem cell or donor lymphocyte infusion donor (not recorded which). It is not recorded whose cells these are; they may come from a transplant donor. Each CDR3 is given with its conserved first and last residue. The order of the fields is clone size, D gene, J gene, V gene, CDR3 DNA, CDR3 protein. A D gene is named only where the DNA matches it firmly. A row's size may be missing; if present it is once, few, many or a size class.

clone_size: few
d_call: .
j_call: TRBJ1-1
v_call: TRBV10-3
cdr3_nt: TGTGCCATCAGTGAGGGTGTAGGGACAACTGAAGCTTTCTTT
cdr3_aa: CAISEGVGTTEAFF

clone_size: .
d_call: TRBD1
j_call: TRBJ2-1
v_call: TRBV27
cdr3_nt: TGTGCCAGCAGTTCACCCCCTCCCCAGGGGGCTTCCTACAATGAGCAGTTCTTC
cdr3_aa: CASSSPPPQGASYNEQFF

clone_size: .
d_call: .
j_call: TRBJ1-2
v_call: TRBV24-1
cdr3_nt: TGTGCCACCAGTTTTGGGGCCGGCTACACCTTC
cdr3_aa: CATSFGAGYTF

clone_size: few
d_call: .
j_call: TRBJ1-1
v_call: TRBV5-5
cdr3_nt: TGTGCCAGCAGCTTAACGGAGCCGGTGAGGAACACTGAAGCTTTCTTT
cdr3_aa: CASSLTEPVRNTEAFF

clone_size: few
d_call: .
j_call: TRBJ2-7
v_call: TRBV12-3/TRBV12-4
cdr3_nt: TGTGCCAGCAGACAAAGACAGGTTGGCTCCTACGAGCAGTACTTC
cdr3_aa: CASRQRQVGSYEQYF

clone_size: .
d_call: .
j_call: TRBJ2-7
v_call: TRBV12-3/TRBV12-4
cdr3_nt: TGTGCCAGCAGTTTAATTCCAGGTGGCTACGAGCAGTACTTC
cdr3_aa: CASSLIPGGYEQYF

clone_size: .
d_call: .
j_call: TRBJ2-3
v_call: TRBV5-4
cdr3_nt: TGTGCCAGCAGCTTGAAGGCGGGCACAGATACGCAGTATTTT
cdr3_aa: CASSLKAGTDTQYF

clone_size: many
d_call: TRBD1
j_call: TRBJ1-5
v_call: TRBV27
cdr3_nt: TGTGCCAGCAGTTTGGGGACAGCCATCAATCAGCCCCAGCATTTT
cdr3_aa: CASSLGTAINQPQHF

clone_size: .
d_call: .
j_call: TRBJ2-1
v_call: TRBV7-9
cdr3_nt: TGTGCCAGCAGCCCCTCTGGGAGCTCCTACAATGAGCAGTTCTTC
cdr3_aa: CASSPSGSSYNEQFF

clone_size: few
d_call: .
j_call: TRBJ2-1
v_call: TRBV7-9
cdr3_nt: TGTGCCAGCAGCTTAGGTCCCCAGAAAAACGATGAGCAGTTCTTC
cdr3_aa: CASSLGPQKNDEQFF

clone_size: few
d_call: .
j_call: TRBJ2-7
v_call: TRBV10-3
cdr3_nt: TGTGCCATCAGTGTGTCGGCGTACGAGCAGTACTTC
cdr3_aa: CAISVSAYEQYF